Reported below is one T cell receptor beta chain. This record comes from a study of blood T cell repertoires in COVID-19. Germline CDR1 LGHDT, CDR2 YNNKEL (reference sequence). This CDR3 region has 14 residues. With 8 bases clipped from V and 4 bases from J, the junction kept 7 bases outside the gene matches. Measured with immunoSEQ multiplex PCR; TCRdb has only the in-frame clones, and not every one. The sample lists 240,000 or so clones, about 82% seen once, with 2% to 2.5% in the top ten. The source material was PBMCs or T cells enriched from blood (not recorded which). The sequence was collected from a woman between 50 and 59 years old who had recovered from COVID-19. The chain links TRBV3-1 (or the pseudogene TRBV3-2) to TRBJ2-1; the match to TRBD2 covers 8 bases. The CDR3 is CASGDSGAYNEQFF. CDR3 nucleotides: TGTGCCAGCGGGGATAGCGGGGCTTACAATGAGCAGTTCTTC.